The sequence of this T cell receptor beta chain was determined in a study of PD-L1 blockade in urothelial cancer. Study context: From about 2014, patients received atezolizumab, given as 1,200 mg intravenously every 3 weeks. Treatment start was followed by blood analysis at 3 weeks (second dose) and again at 6 weeks.

The time point is: pretreatment peripheral blood. The germline gives CDR1 SGDLS, CDR2 YYNGEE. The CDR3 loop spans 13 amino acids. Between the trimmed V and J ends, which lost 4 bases and 2 bases, there was a span of 9 bases. Study outcomes and limitations: Tumor-associated blood clones were expanded more by durable-benefit patients at 3 weeks.

The protocol was immunoSEQ multiplex PCR, while the TCRdb copy is restricted to in-frame clones and leaves out a portion. Among about 57,000 clones, roughly 76% were seen once, and the ten largest hold around 5.7%. About this clone itself: Its antigen is not identified.

The chain carries TRBV9 and TRBJ1-2; D is perhaps TRBD1 (6 bases). The material was PBMCs, obtained around atezolizumab (anti-PD-L1) treatment. The sequence came from an older man with urothelial cancer. The CDR3, as DNA: TGTGCCAGCAGCCCCCAGGGGAACTATGGCTACACCTTC. This encodes CASSPQGNYGYTF.